This T cell receptor beta chain was identified during a study of blood T cell repertoires in COVID-19. Turning to the study itself: PBMCs, B-cell-depleted T cells, or T cells were the source of the cDNA or gDNA that made up the material.

The CDR3 is 13 residues long. With V trimmed by 6 bases and J by 5 bases, 7 bases remained unmatched. Germline V gives CDR1 SGHKS, CDR2 YYEKEE (reference sequence). Profiled with immunoSEQ multiplex PCR; TCRdb holds only in-frame clones, not every one. The table has 200,000 or so clones, 70% to 90% seen once. The chain couples TRBV5-5 to TRBJ1-2, with 7 bases that match TRBD1. This clonotype was obtained from a woman aged 40 to 50 who had recovered from COVID-19. Sequences were obtained from peripheral blood. CDR3 in amino acids: CASTRTGEYGYTF. The CDR3 DNA reads TGTGCCAGCACCCGGACAGGTGAATATGGCTACACCTTC.